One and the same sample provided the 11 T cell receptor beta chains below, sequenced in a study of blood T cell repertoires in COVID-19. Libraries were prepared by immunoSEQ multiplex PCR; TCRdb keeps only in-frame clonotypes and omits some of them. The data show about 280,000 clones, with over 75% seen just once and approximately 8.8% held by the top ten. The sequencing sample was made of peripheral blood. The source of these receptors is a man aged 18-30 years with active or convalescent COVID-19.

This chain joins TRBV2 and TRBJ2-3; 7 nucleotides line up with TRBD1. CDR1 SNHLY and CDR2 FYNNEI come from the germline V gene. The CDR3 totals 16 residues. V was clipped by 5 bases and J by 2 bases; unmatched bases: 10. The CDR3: CASSKTGASPTDTQYF. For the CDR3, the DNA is TGTGCCAGCAGTAAAACAGGGGCCTCCCCCACAGATACGCAGTATTTT.

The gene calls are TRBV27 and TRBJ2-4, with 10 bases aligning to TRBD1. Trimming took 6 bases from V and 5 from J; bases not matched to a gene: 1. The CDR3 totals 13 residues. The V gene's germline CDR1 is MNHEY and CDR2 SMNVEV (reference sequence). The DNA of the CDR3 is TGTGCCAGCAGAGGACAGGGGGAAAACATTCAGTACTTC. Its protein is CASRGQGENIQYF.

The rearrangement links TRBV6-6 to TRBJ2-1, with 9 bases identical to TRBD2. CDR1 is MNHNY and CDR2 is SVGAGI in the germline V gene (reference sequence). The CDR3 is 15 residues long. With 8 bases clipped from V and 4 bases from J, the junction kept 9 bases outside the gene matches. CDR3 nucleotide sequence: TGTGCCAGCTCCAGAGAGACTAGCGGTTACAATGAGCAGTTCTTC. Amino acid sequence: CASSRETSGYNEQFF.

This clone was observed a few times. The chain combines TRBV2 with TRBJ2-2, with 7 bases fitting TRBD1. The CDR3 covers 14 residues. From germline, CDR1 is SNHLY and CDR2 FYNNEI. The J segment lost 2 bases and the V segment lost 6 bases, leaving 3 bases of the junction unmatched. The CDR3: CASRGQANTGELFF. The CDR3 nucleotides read TGTGCCAGCAGAGGACAGGCAAACACCGGGGAGCTGTTTTTT. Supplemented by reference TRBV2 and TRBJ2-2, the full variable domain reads EPEVTQTPSHQVTQMGQEVILRCVPISNHLYFYWYRQILGQKVEFLVSFYNNEISEKSEIFDDQFSVERPDGSNFTLKIRSTKLEDSAMYFCASRGQANTGELFFGEGSRLTVL.

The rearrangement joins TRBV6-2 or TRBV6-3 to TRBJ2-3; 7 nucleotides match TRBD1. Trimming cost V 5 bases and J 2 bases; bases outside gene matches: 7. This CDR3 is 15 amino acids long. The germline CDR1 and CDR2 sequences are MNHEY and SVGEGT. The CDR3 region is CASSHGTADTDTQYF. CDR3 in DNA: TGTGCCAGCAGTCACGGGACAGCTGACACAGATACGCAGTATTTT.

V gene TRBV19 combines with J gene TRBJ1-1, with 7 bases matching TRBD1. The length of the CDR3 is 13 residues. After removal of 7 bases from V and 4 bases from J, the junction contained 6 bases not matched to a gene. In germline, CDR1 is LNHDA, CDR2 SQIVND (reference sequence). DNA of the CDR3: TGTGCCAGTAAACCCAGGGGGGTCACTGAAGCTTTCTTT. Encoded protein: CASKPRGVTEAFF.

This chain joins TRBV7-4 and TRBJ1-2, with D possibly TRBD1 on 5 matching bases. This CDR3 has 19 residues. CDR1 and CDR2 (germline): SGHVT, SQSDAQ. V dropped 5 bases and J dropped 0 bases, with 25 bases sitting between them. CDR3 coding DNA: TGTGCCAGCAGCCCGACTTTTCCAGGGTTCCCCCTCTCTAACTATGGCTACACCTTC. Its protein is CASSPTFPGFPLSNYGYTF. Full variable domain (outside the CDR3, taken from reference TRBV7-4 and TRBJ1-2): GAGVSQSPRYKVAKRGRDVALRCDSISGHVTLYWYRQTLGQGSEVLTYSQSDAQRDKSGRPSGRFSAERPERSVSTLKIQRTEQGDSAVYLCASSPTFPGFPLSNYGYTFGSGTRLTVV.

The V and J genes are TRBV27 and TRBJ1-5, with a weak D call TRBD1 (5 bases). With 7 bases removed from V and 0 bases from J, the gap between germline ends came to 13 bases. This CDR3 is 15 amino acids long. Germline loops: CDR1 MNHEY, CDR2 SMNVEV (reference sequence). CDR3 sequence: CASNSRGFSNQPQHF. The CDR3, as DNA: TGTGCCAGCAATTCGCGGGGCTTTAGCAATCAGCCCCAGCATTTT.

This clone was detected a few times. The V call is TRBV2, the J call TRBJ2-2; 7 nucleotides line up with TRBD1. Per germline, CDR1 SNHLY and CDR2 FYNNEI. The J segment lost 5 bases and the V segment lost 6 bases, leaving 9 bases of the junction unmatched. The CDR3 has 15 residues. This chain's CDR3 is CASSADRVNTGELFF. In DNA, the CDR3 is TGTGCCAGCAGCGCAGACAGGGTAAATACCGGGGAGCTGTTTTTT.

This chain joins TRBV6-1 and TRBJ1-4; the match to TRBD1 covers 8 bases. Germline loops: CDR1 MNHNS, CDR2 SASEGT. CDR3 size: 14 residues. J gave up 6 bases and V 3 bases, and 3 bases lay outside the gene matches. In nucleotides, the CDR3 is TGTGCCAGCAGTGACACAGGGGGGGATGAAAAACTGTTTTTT. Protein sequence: CASSDTGGDEKLFF.

Here the CDR3 DNA reads TGTGCCAGCTCACCACTACCGGGACTCAGAACCGGGGAGCTGTTTTTT. It encodes CASSPLPGLRTGELFF. The chain combines TRBV18 with TRBJ2-2; TRBD2 might be the D (6 bases). The V gene lost 1 base and the J gene lost 5 bases, with 14 bases spanning the gap. The CDR3 has 16 amino acids. Germline CDR1 KGHSH, CDR2 LQKENI.